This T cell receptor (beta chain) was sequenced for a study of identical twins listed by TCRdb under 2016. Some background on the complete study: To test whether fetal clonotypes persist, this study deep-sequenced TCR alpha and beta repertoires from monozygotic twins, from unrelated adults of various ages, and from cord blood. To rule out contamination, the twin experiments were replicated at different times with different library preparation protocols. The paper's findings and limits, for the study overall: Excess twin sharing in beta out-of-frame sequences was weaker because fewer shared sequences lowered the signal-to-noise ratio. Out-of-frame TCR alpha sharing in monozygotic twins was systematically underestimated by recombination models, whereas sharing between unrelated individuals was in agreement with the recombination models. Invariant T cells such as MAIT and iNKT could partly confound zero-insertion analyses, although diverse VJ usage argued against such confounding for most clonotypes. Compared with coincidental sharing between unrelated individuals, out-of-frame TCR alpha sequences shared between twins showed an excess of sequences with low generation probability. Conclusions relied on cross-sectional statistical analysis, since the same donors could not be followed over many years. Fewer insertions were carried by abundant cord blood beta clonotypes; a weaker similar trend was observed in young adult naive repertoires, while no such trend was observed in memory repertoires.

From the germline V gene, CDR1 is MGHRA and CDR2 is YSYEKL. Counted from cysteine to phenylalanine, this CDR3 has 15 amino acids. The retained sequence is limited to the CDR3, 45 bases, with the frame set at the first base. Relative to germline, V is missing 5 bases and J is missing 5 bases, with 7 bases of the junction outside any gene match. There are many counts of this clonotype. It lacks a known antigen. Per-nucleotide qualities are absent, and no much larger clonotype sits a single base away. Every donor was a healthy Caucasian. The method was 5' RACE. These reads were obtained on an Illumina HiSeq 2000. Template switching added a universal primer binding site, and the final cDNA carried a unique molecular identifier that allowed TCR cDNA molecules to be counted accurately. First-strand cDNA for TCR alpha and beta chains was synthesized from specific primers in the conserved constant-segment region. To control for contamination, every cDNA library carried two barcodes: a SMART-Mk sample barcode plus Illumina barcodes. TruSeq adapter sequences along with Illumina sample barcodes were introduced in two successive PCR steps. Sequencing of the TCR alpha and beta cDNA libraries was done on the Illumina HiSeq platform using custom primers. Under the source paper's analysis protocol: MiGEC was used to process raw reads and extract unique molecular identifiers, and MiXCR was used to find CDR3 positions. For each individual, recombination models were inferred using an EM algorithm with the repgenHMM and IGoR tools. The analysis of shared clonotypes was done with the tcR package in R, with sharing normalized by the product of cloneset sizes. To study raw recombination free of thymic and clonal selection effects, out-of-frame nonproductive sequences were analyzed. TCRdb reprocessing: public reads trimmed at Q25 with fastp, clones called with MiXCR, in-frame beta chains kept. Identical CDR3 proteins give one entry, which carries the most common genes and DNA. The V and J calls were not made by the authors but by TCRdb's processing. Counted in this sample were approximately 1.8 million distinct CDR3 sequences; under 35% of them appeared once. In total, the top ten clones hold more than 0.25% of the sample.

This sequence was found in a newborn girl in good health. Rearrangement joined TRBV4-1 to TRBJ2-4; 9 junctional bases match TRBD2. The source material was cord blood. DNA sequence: TGCGCCAGCAGCAGGCTAGCGGGATTCCAAAACATTCAGTACTTC. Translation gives CASSRLAGFQNIQYF.